This T cell receptor (beta chain) emerged from a study of cytomegalovirus exposure and HLA in healthy donors. Germline CDR1 SGHRS, CDR2 YFSETQ. The CDR3 is 17 residues long. Trimming removed 6 bases at V and 2 bases at J, with 24 bases between. PCR employed 60 Vbeta and 13 Jbeta primers. Sequencing used immunoSEQ multiplex PCR; TCRdb keeps in-frame clones, though not all of them. The profile shows 95,000 to 110,000 clones, around 67% of them singletons. Sequencing was done on a sample of PBMCs. The sequence came from a woman aged 45-65 years in good health and CMV-seronegative. The V call is TRBV5-1, the J call TRBJ2-7; D is unclear. The CDR3 bases are TGCGCCAGCACCCTTTTTCCACCCGTGGGCCAAGCCTACGAGCAGTACTTC. This sequence encodes CASTLFPPVGQAYEQYF.